This T cell receptor beta chain was sequenced during a study of T and B cells in COVID-19 patients. Study details: Peripheral blood came from COVID-19 patients with active infection or after recovery. Broader study findings: No sequencing was yet done of CD4+, regulatory or CD8+ subsets, or of SARS-CoV-2-responsive or tetramer+ sorted cells.

Germline loops: CDR1 SGHRS, CDR2 YFSETQ. The length of the CDR3 is 18 residues. Trimming removed 0 bases at V and 6 bases at J, with 19 bases between. Only a few counts were recorded for this clonotype. Its cognate antigen is unknown. Multiplex PCR with BIOMED2 TRB-A/B primer pools amplified TRB rearrangements. TCRdb processed the multiplex PCR reads anew with MiXCR; each CDR3 protein has one entry. The table lists about 3,800 distinct CDR3 sequences, 23% of them singletons, with roughly 27% in the top ten. Each TRB amplification used about 250-550 ng of genomic DNA from blood. The material sequenced was blood. V is TRBV5-1 and J is TRBJ1-6; D call uncertain. This TCR came from a human donor with active COVID-19. The CDR3 DNA reads as TGCGCCAGCAGCTTGGGCCCCCCAGGAGGGAGCGGTAATTCACCCCTCCACTTT. Protein product: CASSLGPPGGSGNSPLHF.